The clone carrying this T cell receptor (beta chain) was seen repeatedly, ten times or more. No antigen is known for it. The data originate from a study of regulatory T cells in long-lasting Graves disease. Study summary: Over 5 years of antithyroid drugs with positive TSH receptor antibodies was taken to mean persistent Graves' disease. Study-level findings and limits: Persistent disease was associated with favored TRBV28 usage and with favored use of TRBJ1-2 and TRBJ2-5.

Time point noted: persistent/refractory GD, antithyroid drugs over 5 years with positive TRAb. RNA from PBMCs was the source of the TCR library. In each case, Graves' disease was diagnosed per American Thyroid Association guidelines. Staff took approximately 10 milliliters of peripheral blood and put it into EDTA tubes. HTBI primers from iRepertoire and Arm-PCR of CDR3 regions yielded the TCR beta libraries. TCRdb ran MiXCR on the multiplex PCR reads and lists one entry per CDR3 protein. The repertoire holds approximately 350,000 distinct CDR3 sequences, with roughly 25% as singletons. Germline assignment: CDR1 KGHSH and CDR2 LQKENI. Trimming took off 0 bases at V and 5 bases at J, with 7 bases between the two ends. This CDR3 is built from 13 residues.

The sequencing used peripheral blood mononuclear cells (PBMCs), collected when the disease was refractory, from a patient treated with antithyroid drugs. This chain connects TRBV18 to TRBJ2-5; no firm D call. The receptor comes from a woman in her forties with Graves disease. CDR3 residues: CASSPPALETQYF. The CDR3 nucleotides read TGTGCCAGCTCACCACCGGCTCTGGAGACCCAGTACTTC.